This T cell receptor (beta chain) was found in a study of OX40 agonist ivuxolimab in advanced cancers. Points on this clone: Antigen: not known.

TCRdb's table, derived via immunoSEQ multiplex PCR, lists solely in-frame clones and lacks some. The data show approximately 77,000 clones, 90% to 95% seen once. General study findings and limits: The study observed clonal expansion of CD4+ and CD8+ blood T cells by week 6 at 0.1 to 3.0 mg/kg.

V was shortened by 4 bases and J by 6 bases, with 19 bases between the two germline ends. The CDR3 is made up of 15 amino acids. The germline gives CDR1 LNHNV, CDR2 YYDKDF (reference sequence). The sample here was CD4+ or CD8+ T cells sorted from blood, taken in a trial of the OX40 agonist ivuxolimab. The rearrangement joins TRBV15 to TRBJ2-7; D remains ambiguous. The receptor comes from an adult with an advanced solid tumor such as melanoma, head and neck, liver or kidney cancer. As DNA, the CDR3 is TGTGCCACCAGCAAGTTGCTGGGCAGTATCTCCGAGCAGTACTTC. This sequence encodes CATSKLLGSISEQYF.